This T cell receptor (beta chain) was identified during a study of brain metastases from non-small cell lung cancer. This CDR3 is built from 15 residues. The germline CDR1 and CDR2 sequences are SGHVS and FQNEAQ. V was clipped by 1 base and J by 1 base; unmatched bases: 3. Assay: immunoSEQ multiplex PCR; the TCRdb copy retains only in-frame clones and omits some. The table shows a few thousand clones, with around 80% occurring only once. The material sequenced was primary lung tumor tissue. The TCR was taken from a donor aged 40 or over with non-small cell lung cancer. The rearrangement uses TRBV7-8 and TRBJ2-5; 7 positions match TRBD1. The CDR3 DNA reads as TGTGCCAGCAGCTTAGTGGGACAGCCCCAAGAGACCCAGTACTTC. Its protein product is CASSLVGQPQETQYF.